These T cell receptor beta chains were read from a single sample in a study of T cell responses to AZD1222 COVID-19 vaccine. Assay: immunoSEQ multiplex PCR; the TCRdb copy retains only in-frame clones and omits some. The sample shows 77,000 or so clones, roughly 90% of them seen only once. This specimen consisted of peripheral blood, obtained 28 days after the second AZD1222 dose. These TCRs come from an adult who received the AZD1222 COVID-19 vaccine. The CDR3 runs from the conserved cysteine through the conserved F or W. D genes are given only for firm matches. A clone size is listed for some rows: how often the clone was seen (once, few, many), or a class if it is expanded.

>NA|NA|TRBJ2-3|TRBV21-1
CASSKDHEDYTDTQYF
TGTGCCAGCAGCAAAGATCACGAGGATTACACAGATACGCAGTATTTT
>NA|TRBD1|TRBJ2-4|TRBV19
CASSIPGGSKNIQYF
TGTGCCAGTAGTATCCCAGGGGGCTCCAAAAACATTCAGTACTTC
>NA|TRBD1|TRBJ1-2|TRBV5-1
CASSSTGGRQGNYGYTF
TGCGCCAGCAGTTCCACAGGGGGAAGACAGGGTAACTATGGCTACACCTTC
>NA|NA|TRBJ1-2|TRBV28
CASRGSGGIYYGYTF
TGTGCCAGCAGAGGATCCGGTGGTATCTACTATGGCTACACCTTC
>NA|TRBD1|TRBJ1-1|TRBV12-5
CASVPGQRNTEAFF
TGTGCTAGTGTTCCGGGACAGCGGAACACTGAAGCTTTCTTT
>NA|NA|TRBJ1-2|TRBV18
CASSPDRNYGYTF
TGTGCCAGCTCCCCAGACAGGAACTATGGCTACACCTTC
>once|TRBD2|TRBJ2-5|TRBV7-9
CASSLTSGRGETQYF
TGTGCCAGCAGCCTAACTAGCGGGAGAGGGGAGACCCAGTACTTC
>NA|NA|TRBJ2-7|TRBV5-6
CASSLRPGTYEQYF
TGTGCCAGCAGCTTGCGTCCAGGGACGTACGAGCAGTACTTC
>NA|TRBD1|TRBJ1-2|TRBV7-2
CASSPAFQGEGYTF
TGTGCCAGCAGCCCTGCGTTTCAGGGGGAAGGCTACACCTTC
>NA|NA|TRBJ1-1|TRBV7-9
CASSLALGVPEAFF
TGTGCCAGCAGCTTAGCGCTAGGGGTCCCTGAAGCTTTCTTT
>NA|NA|TRBJ2-5|TRBV7-5
CARSYRDRQETQYF
TGTGCCAGAAGCTACCGGGACAGACAAGAGACCCAGTACTTC
>NA|TRBD2|TRBJ2-6|TRBV18
CASSPRRLAGVSGANVLTF
TGTGCCAGCTCACCAAGGAGACTAGCGGGAGTGTCCGGGGCCAACGTCCTGACTTTC
>NA|NA|TRBJ1-6|TRBV11-2
CASSLQGWTGNSPLHF
TGTGCCAGCAGCTTACAGGGGTGGACGGGGAATTCACCCCTCCACTTT
>few|TRBD1|TRBJ1-5|TRBV3-1/TRBV3-2
CASSQGDRVAGNSNRCNQPQHF
TGTGCCAGCAGCCAAGGGGACAGAGTAGCCGGAAATAGCAATCGTTGCAATCAGCCCCAGCATTTT
>NA|NA|TRBJ1-2|TRBV6-5
CASRREAAYGYTF
TGTGCCAGCCGCAGGGAAGCCGCTTATGGCTACACCTTC
>NA|NA|TRBJ1-6|TRBV4-1
CASSQGPSGGPYNSPLHF
TGCGCCAGCAGCCAAGGCCCATCGGGGGGCCCCTATAATTCACCCCTCCACTTT
>NA|NA|TRBJ2-5|TRBV19
CASSTQPGEETQYF
TGTGCCAGTAGTACCCAGCCCGGGGAGGAGACCCAGTACTTC
>NA|NA|TRBJ1-1|TRBV28
CASSFRDIENTEAFF
TGTGCCAGCAGTTTCCGGGACATTGAGAACACTGAAGCTTTCTTT
>NA|NA|TRBJ2-1|TRBV23-1
CASTQSAPGAYNEQFF
TGCGCCAGCACCCAATCGGCACCGGGGGCCTACAATGAGCAGTTCTTC
>NA|TRBD2|TRBJ2-5|TRBV6-2/TRBV6-3
CASSYAAGGGETQYF
TGTGCCAGCAGTTACGCGGCGGGAGGGGGAGAGACCCAGTACTTC
>NA|NA|TRBJ2-7|TRBV20-1
CSARGPYEQYF
TGCAGTGCCCGGGGACCCTACGAGCAGTACTTC
>NA|NA|TRBJ1-5|TRBV28
CASSLAGGLKPQHF
TGTGCCAGCAGTTTAGCTGGAGGATTGAAGCCCCAGCATTTT
>NA|TRBD1|TRBJ2-1|TRBV7-9
CASSRDRGTSYNEQFF
TGTGCCAGCAGCCGGGACAGGGGGACCTCCTACAATGAGCAGTTCTTC
>NA|TRBD2|TRBJ2-1|TRBV7-2
CASSIDSGGSSYNEQFF
TGTGCCAGCAGCATCGATAGCGGGGGAAGCTCCTACAATGAGCAGTTCTTC
>NA|TRBD1|TRBJ2-7|TRBV5-1
CASSTGSTGGDYEQYF
TGCGCCAGCAGCACTGGATCGACAGGGGGAGACTACGAGCAGTACTTC